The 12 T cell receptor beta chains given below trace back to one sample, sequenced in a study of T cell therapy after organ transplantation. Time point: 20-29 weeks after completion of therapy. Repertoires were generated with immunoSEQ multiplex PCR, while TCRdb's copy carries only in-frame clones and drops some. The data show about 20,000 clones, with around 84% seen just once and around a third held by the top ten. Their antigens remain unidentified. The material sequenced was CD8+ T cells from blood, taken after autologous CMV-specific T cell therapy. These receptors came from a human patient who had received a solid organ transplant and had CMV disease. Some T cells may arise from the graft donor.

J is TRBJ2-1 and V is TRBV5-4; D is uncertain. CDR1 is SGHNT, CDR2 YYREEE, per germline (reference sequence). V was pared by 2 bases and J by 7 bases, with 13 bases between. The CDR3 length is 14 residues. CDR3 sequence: CASSFGSKQNEQFF. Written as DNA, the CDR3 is TGTGCCAGCAGCTTCGGTTCGAAACAAAATGAGCAGTTCTTC.

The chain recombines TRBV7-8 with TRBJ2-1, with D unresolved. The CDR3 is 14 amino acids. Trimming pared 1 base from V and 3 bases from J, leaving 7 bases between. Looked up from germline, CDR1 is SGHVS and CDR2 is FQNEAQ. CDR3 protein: CASSLGGNYNEQFF. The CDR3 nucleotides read TGTGCCAGCAGCTTAGGTGGGAACTACAATGAGCAGTTCTTC.

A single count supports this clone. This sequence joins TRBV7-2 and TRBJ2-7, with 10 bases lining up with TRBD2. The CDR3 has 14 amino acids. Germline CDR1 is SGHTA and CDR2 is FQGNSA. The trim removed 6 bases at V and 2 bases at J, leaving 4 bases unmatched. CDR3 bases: TGTGCCAGCAGGACCGGGACTAGCGCCTACGAGCAGTACTTC. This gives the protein CASRTGTSAYEQYF.

Here the CDR3 reads CASSSTDRAGEQYF. DNA for the CDR3: TGTGCCAGCAGCTCAACGGACAGGGCAGGCGAGCAGTACTTC. The chain recombines TRBV7-6 with TRBJ2-7; 8 bases agree with TRBD1. The V segment lost 4 bases and the J segment 6 bases; nucleotides outside the gene matches: 8. The CDR3 covers 14 residues. The germline V gene has CDR1 SGHVS and CDR2 FNYEAQ. Based on the CDR3 plus reference TRBV7-6 and TRBJ2-7, the full variable domain is GAGVSQSPRYKVTKRGQDVALRCDPISGHVSLYWYRQALGQGPEFLTYFNYEAQQDKSGLPNDRFSAERPEGSISTLTIQRTEQRDSAMYRCASSSTDRAGEQYFGPGTRLTVT.

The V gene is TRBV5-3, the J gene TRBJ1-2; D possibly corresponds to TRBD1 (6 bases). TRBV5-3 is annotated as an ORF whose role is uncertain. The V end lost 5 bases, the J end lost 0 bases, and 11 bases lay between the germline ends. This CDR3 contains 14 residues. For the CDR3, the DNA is TGTGCCAGAAGGGGGACATTAGCTAACTATGGCTACACCTTC. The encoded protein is CARRGTLANYGYTF.

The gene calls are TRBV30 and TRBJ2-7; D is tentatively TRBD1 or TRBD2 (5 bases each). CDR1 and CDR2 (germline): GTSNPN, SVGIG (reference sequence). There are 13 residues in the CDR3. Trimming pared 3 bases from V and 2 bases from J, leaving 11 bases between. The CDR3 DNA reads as TGTGCCTGGAGCGTCGGGGCAACCTACGAGCAGTACTTC. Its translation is CAWSVGATYEQYF.

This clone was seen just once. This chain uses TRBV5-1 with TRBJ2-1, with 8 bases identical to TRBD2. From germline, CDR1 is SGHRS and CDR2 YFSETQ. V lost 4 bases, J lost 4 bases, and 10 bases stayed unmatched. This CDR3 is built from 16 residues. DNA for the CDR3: TGCGCCAGCAGCGAGTGGGCGGGGGGACCTTACAATGAGCAGTTCTTC. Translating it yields CASSEWAGGPYNEQFF.

The DNA for the CDR3 is TGCAGCGTTTGGGACAGGAGCTCCTACGAGCAGTACTTC. It encodes CSVWDRSSYEQYF. The rearrangement joins TRBV29-1 to TRBJ2-7; 8 bases are a match to TRBD1. Per the germline V gene, CDR1 is SQVTM and CDR2 is ANQGSEA. Trimming at V came to 5 bases and at J to 0 bases, leaving 3 bases not matched to a gene. The CDR3 spans 13 residues.

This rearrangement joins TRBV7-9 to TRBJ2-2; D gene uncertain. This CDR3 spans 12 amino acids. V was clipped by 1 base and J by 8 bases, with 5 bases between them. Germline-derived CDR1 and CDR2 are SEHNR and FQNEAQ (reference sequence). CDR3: CASSLVMGELFF. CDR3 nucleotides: TGTGCCAGCAGCTTAGTGATGGGGGAGCTGTTTTTT.

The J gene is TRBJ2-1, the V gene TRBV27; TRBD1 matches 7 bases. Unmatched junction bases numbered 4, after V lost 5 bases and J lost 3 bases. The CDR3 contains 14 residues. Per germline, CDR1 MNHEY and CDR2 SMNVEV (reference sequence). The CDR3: CASSPTGYYNEQFF. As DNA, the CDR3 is TGTGCCAGCAGTCCGACAGGGTACTACAATGAGCAGTTCTTC.

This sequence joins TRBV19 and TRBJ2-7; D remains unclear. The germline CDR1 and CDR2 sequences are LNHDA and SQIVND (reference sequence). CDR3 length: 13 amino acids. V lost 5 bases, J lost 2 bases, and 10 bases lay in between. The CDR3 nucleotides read TGTGCCAGTAGTTACACTCAGACCTACGAGCAGTACTTC. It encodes CASSYTQTYEQYF.

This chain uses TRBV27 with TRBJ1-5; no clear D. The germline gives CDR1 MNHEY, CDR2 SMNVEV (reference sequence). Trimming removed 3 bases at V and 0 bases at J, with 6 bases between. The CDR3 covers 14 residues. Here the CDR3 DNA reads TGTGCCAGCAGTTTCCGAGATAGCAATCAGCCCCAGCATTTT. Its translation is CASSFRDSNQPQHF.